A single sample is the source of the 10 T cell receptor beta chains below, sequenced in a study of PD-1 blockade in classical Hodgkin lymphoma. The data were produced by immunoSEQ multiplex PCR, yet TCRdb's version contains in-frame clones alone and is incomplete. The sample holds under 95,000 clones, about 92% seen once. After autologous stem cell transplantation all patients relapsed, and prior brentuximab vedotin exposure differed between cohorts. Sequencing was performed on peripheral blood mononuclear cells (PBMCs), taken at baseline. The receptors come from a human donor with classical Hodgkin lymphoma.

This clone has just one count. V usage is TRBV7-2 and J usage is TRBJ1-5; TRBD1 is a possible D gene (5 bases). CDR1 and CDR2 (germline): SGHTA, FQGNSA. V lost 5 bases and J 2 bases, leaving 7 bases between the germline ends. The CDR3 is 13 amino acids. CDR3 protein: CASSRGRNQPQHF. CDR3 coding DNA: TGTGCCAGCAGCAGGGGCCGCAATCAGCCCCAGCATTTT.

The V gene is TRBV30, the J gene TRBJ1-1, with TRBD1 matching 7 bases. Trimming removed 5 bases from V and 5 bases from J; junction bases left unmatched: 5. Germline CDR1 GTSNPN, CDR2 SVGIG (reference sequence). The CDR3 length is 12 residues. The CDR3 sequence: CAWGQDGTEAFF. CDR3 in DNA: TGTGCCTGGGGACAGGATGGGACTGAAGCTTTCTTT.

The chain joins TRBV7-2 to TRBJ2-2; D is perhaps TRBD2 (6 bases). There are 14 residues in the CDR3. The germline V and J ends were trimmed by 3 bases and 5 bases, with 10 bases remaining between them. The germline V gene has CDR1 SGHTA and CDR2 FQGNSA. CDR3 sequence: CASSFSGPTGELFF. CDR3 coding DNA: TGTGCCAGCAGCTTCAGCGGGCCGACCGGGGAGCTGTTTTTT.

V gene TRBV7-7 combines with J gene TRBJ2-5; D remains unclear. CDR1 and CDR2 (germline): SSHAT, FNYEAQ (reference sequence). V gave up 5 bases and J gave up 5 bases, with 15 bases separating them. The CDR3 loop spans 14 amino acids. In nucleotides, the CDR3 is TGTGCCAGCAGCACTAACCCAAACCGGGAGACCCAGTACTTC. Its translation is CASSTNPNRETQYF. Drawing the rest from reference TRBV7-7 and TRBJ2-5, the complete variable domain is GAGVSQSPRYKVTKRGQDVTLRCDPISSHATLYWYQQALGQGPEFLTYFNYEAQPDKSGLPSDRFSAERPEGSISTLTIQRTEQRDSAMYRCASSTNPNRETQYFGPGTRLLVL.

V is TRBV12-5 and J is TRBJ1-1; 8 bases map to TRBD1. Germline V gene data show CDR1 as LGHNT and CDR2 as FRNRAP. Unmatched junction bases numbered 11, after V lost 5 bases and J lost 0 bases. This CDR3 comprises 17 residues. The CDR3 here is CASGGSRPGGMNTEAFF. The CDR3 DNA is TGTGCTAGTGGTGGCTCCCGCCCAGGGGGCATGAACACTGAAGCTTTCTTT.

The V call is TRBV5-1, the J call TRBJ1-1; D is undetermined. With 1 base removed from V and 3 bases from J, the gap between germline ends came to 4 bases. Germline-derived CDR1 and CDR2 are SGHRS and YFSETQ. The CDR3 is 12 amino acids. CDR3 protein: CASSLYDTEAFF. CDR3 DNA sequence: TGCGCCAGCAGCTTGTACGACACTGAAGCTTTCTTT.

This sequence joins TRBV27 and TRBJ1-2; 10 bases line up with TRBD1. The V segment lost 0 bases and the J segment 7 bases; nucleotides outside the gene matches: 5. CDR3 length equals 15 residues. CDR1 MNHEY and CDR2 SMNVEV come from the germline V gene (reference sequence). The CDR3 DNA follows: TGTGCCAGCAGTTTATCCGGGACAGGGGTCGGTGGCTACACCTTC. It codes for CASSLSGTGVGGYTF.

The rearrangement uses TRBV7-3 and TRBJ2-2; 14 nucleotides agree with TRBD2. The CDR3 has 19 residues. The J segment lost 7 bases and the V segment lost 2 bases, leaving 12 bases of the junction unmatched. The germline V gene encodes CDR1 SGHTA and CDR2 FQGTGA. CDR3 in amino acids: CASSLAPPGLAGVDGELFF. The CDR3 DNA sequence: TGTGCCAGCAGCTTAGCCCCACCGGGACTAGCGGGAGTAGACGGGGAGCTGTTTTTT. The full variable domain, with the rest looked up from reference TRBV7-3 and TRBJ2-2, is GAGVSQTPSNKVTEKGKYVELRCDPISGHTALYWYRQSLGQGPEFLIYFQGTGAADDSGLPNDRFFAVRPEGSVSTLKIQRTERGDSAVYLCASSLAPPGLAGVDGELFFGEGSRLTVL.

The J gene is TRBJ2-7, the V gene TRBV9, with 7 bases identical to TRBD2. V was clipped by 0 bases and J by 3 bases; unmatched bases: 6. Germline CDR1 is SGDLS and CDR2 is YYNGEE. This CDR3 is 15 amino acids long. The DNA of the CDR3 is TGTGCCAGCAGCGTAGGGCTAGCGGAGTTCTACGAGCAGTACTTC. Its protein product is CASSVGLAEFYEQYF. The full variable domain, completed using reference TRBV9 and TRBJ2-7, is DSGVTQTPKHLITATGQRVTLRCSPRSGDLSVYWYQQSLDQGLQFLIQYYNGEERAKGNILERFSAQQFPDLHSELNLSSLELGDSALYFCASSVGLAEFYEQYFGPGTRLTVT.

The genes are TRBV4-2 and TRBJ1-5; 10 positions agree with TRBD1. From germline, CDR1 is LGHNA and CDR2 YNFKEQ. This CDR3 comprises 15 residues. V lost 0 bases and J lost 5; bases outside the gene matches: 1. CDR3 amino acids: CASSQDGTGDQPQHF. In nucleotides, the CDR3 is TGTGCCAGCAGCCAAGACGGGACAGGGGATCAGCCCCAGCATTTT.